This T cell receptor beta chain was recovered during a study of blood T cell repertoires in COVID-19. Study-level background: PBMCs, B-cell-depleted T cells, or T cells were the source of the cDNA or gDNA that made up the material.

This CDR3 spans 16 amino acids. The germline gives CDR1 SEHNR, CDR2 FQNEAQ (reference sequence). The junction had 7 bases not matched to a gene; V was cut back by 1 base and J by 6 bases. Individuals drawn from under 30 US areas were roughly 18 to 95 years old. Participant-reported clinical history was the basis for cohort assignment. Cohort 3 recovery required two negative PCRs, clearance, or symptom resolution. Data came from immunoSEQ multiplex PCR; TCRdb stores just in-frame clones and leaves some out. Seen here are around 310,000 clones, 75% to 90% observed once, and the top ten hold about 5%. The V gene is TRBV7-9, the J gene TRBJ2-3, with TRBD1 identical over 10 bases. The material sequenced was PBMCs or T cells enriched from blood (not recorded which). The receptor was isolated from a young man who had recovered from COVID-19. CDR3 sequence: CASSLGGTGVLDTQYF. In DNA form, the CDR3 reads TGTGCCAGCAGCTTAGGCGGGACAGGGGTTTTGGATACGCAGTATTTT.